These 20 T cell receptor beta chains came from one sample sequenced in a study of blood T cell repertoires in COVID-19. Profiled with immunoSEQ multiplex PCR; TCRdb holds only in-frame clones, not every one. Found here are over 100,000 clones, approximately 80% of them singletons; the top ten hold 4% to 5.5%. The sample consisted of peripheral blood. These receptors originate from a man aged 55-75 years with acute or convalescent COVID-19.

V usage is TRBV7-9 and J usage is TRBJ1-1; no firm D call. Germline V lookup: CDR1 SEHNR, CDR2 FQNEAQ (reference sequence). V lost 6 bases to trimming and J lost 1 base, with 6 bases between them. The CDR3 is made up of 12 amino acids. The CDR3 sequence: CASRAANTEAFF. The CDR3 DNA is TGTGCCAGCAGGGCGGCGAACACTGAAGCTTTCTTT.

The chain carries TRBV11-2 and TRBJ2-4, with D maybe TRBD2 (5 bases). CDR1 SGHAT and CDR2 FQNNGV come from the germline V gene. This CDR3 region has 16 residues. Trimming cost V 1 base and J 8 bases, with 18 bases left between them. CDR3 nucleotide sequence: TGTGCCAGCAGCTTAGCTTCCCATTTAAAGAGGGACATTCAGTACTTC. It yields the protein CASSLASHLKRDIQYF.

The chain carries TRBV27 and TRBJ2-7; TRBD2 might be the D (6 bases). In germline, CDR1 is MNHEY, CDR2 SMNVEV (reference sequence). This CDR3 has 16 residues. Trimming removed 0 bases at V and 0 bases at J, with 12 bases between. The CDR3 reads CASSLSGGRSSYEQYF. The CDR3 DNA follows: TGTGCCAGCAGTTTATCCGGGGGTCGTTCCTCCTACGAGCAGTACTTC.

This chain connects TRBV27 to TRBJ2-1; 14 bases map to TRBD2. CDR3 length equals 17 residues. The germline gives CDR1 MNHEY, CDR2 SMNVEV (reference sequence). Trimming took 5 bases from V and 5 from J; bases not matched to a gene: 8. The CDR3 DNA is TGTGCCAGCAGTCCTAGACTAGCGGGGGGGCCTAACAATGAGCAGTTCTTC. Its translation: CASSPRLAGGPNNEQFF.

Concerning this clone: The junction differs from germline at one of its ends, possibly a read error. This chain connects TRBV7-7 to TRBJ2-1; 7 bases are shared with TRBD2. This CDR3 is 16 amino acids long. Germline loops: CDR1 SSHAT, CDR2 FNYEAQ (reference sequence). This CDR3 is CASSSSLAANIHEQFF. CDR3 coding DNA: TGTGCTAGCAGCTCCTCCCTAGCGGCAAATATCCATGAGCAGTTCTTC. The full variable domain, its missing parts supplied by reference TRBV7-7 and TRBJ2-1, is GAGVSQSPRYKVTKRGQDVTLRCDPISSHATLYWYQQALGQGPEFLTYFNYEAQPDKSGLPSDRFSAERPEGSISTLTIQRTEQRDSAMYRCASSSSLAANIHEQFFGPGTRLTVL.

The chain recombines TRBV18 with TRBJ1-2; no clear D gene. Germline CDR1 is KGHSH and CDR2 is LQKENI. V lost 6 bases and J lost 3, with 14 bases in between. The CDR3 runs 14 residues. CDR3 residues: CASSPSQADYGYTF. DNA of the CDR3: TGTGCCAGCTCCCCTAGCCAGGCGGACTATGGCTACACCTTC.

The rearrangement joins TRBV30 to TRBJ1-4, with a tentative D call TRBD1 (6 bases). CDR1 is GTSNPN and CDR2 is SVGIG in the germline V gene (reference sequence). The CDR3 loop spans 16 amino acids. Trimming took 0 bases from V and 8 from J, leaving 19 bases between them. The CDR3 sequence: CAWSVPSVVRGEKLFF. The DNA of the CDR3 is TGTGCCTGGAGTGTACCGTCGGTGGTAAGGGGGGAAAAACTGTTTTTT.

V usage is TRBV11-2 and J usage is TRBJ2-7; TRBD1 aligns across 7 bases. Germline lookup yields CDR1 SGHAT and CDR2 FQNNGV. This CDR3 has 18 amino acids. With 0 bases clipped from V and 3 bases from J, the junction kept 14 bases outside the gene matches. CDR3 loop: CASSLDRDRASRYYEQYF. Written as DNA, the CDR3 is TGTGCCAGCAGCTTAGACCGAGACAGGGCATCTAGGTACTACGAGCAGTACTTC.

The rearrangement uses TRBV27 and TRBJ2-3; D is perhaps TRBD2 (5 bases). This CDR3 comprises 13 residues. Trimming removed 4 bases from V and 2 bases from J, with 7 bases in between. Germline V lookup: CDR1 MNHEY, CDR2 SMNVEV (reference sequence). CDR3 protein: CASSYRDTDTQYF. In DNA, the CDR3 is TGTGCCAGCAGTTATCGGGACACAGATACGCAGTATTTT.

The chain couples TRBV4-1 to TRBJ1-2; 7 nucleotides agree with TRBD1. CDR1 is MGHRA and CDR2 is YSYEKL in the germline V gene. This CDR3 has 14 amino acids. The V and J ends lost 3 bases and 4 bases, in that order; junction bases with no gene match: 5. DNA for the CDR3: TGCGCCAGCAGCCAGGGTGACAGGGCCTATGGCTACACCTTC. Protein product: CASSQGDRAYGYTF.

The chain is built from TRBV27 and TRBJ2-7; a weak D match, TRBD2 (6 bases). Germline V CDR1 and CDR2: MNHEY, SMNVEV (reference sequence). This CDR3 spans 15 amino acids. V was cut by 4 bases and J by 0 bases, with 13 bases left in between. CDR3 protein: CASSSPGRSSYEQYF. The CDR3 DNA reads TGTGCCAGCAGTTCACCCGGGAGAAGCTCCTACGAGCAGTACTTC.

The CDR3 loop is CASSFGPSTGIGSYEQYF. DNA of the CDR3: TGTGCCAGCAGCTTTGGCCCCAGTACAGGGATTGGGTCCTACGAGCAGTACTTC. The chain joins TRBV5-6 to TRBJ2-7, with D possibly being TRBD1 (6 bases). Germline assignment: CDR1 SGHDT and CDR2 YYEEEE. Trimming pared 2 bases from V and 1 base from J, leaving 22 bases between. The CDR3 contains 18 residues.

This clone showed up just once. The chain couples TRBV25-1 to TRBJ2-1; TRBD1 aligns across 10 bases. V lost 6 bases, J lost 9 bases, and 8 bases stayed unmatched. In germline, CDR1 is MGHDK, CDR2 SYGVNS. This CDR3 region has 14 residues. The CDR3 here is CASRAMGQGSEQFF. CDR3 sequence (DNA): TGTGCCAGCAGAGCTATGGGACAGGGGTCTGAGCAGTTCTTC. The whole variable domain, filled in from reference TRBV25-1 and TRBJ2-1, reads EADIYQTPRYLVIGTGKKITLECSQTMGHDKMYWYQQDPGMELHLIHYSYGVNSTEKGDLSSESTVSRIRTEHFPLTLESARPSHTSQYLCASRAMGQGSEQFFGPGTRLTVL.

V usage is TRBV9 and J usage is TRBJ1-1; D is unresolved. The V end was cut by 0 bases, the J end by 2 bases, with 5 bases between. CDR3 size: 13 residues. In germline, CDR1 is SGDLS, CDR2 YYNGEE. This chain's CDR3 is CASSVVHNTEAFF. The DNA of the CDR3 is TGTGCCAGCAGCGTAGTCCATAACACTGAAGCTTTCTTT.

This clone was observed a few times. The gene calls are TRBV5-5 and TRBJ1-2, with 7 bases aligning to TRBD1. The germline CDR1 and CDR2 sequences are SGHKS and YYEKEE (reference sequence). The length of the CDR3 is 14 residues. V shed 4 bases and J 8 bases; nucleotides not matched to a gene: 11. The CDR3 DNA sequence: TGTGCCAGCAGCCAATACGACAGGGCGGGGGGCTACACCTTC. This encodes CASSQYDRAGGYTF.

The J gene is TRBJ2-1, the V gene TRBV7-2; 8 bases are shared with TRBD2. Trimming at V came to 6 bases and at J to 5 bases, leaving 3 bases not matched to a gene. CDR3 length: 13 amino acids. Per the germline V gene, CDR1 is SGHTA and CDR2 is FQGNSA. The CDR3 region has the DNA TGTGCCAGCAGGTTGACTAGCGACAATGAGCAGTTCTTC. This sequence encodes CASRLTSDNEQFF.

Here the CDR3 reads CASSLGGWFEETQYF. The CDR3 coding sequence is TGCGCCAGCAGCTTAGGGGGTTGGTTTGAGGAGACCCAGTACTTC. V is TRBV5-1 and J is TRBJ2-5, with D perhaps TRBD1 (6 bases). Deletions cut 2 bases from V and 5 bases from J, with 16 bases between. The CDR3 sequence is 15 residues long. Looked up from germline, CDR1 is SGHRS and CDR2 is YFSETQ.

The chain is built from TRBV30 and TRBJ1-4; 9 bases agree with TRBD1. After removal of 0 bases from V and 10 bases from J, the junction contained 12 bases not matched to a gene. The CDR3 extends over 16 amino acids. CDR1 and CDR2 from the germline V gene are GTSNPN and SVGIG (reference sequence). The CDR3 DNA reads TGTGCCTGGAGTGTAAAAGAGGGACAGGGATCGGGAAAACTGTTTTTT. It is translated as CAWSVKEGQGSGKLFF.

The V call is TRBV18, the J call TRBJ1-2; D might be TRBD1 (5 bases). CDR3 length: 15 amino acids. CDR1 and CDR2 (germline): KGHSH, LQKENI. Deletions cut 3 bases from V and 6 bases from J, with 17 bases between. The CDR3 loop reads CASSPQRGGMDGYTF. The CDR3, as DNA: TGTGCCAGCTCACCTCAAAGGGGCGGCATGGATGGCTACACCTTC. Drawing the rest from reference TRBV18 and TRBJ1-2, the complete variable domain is NAGVMQNPRHLVRRRGQEARLRCSPMKGHSHVYWYRQLPEEGLKFMVYLQKENIIDESGMPKERFSAEFPKEGPSILRIQQVVRGDSAAYFCASSPQRGGMDGYTFGSGTRLTVV.

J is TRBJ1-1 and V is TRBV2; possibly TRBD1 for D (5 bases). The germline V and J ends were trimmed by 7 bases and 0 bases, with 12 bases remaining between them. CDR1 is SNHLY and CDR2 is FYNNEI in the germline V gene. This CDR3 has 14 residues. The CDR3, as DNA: TGTGCCAGCAAATCGACGGGGGTGAACACTGAAGCTTTCTTT. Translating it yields CASKSTGVNTEAFF.